This T cell receptor beta chain comes out of a study of T cell changes during pregnancy in multiple sclerosis. The assay was immunoSEQ multiplex PCR, and TCRdb's table has in-frame clones only and misses some. The sample yields 33,000 or so clones, around 92% seen once. Germline V gene lookup returns CDR1 SGDLS and CDR2 YYNGEE. With V trimmed by 4 bases and J by 0 bases, 3 bases remained unmatched. The CDR3 contains 14 residues. The chain couples TRBV9 to TRBJ1-1, with 7 bases aligning to TRBD1. Here the sequenced sample was CD4+ T cells from peripheral blood mononuclear cells, taken in the third trimester of pregnancy. The receptor was isolated from a female donor in good health, enrolled as a control in a pregnancy study. The CDR3 is CASSRGQLNTEAFF. CDR3 nucleotides: TGTGCCAGCAGCCGGGGACAGTTGAACACTGAAGCTTTCTTT.